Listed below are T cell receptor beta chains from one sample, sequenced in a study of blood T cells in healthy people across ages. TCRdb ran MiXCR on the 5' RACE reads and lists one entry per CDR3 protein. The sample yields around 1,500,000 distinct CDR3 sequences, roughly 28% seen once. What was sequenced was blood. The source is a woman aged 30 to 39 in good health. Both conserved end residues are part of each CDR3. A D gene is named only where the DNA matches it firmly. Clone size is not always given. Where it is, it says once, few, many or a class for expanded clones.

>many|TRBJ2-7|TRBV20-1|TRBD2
TGCAGTGCTAGACTAGCGGGAGTGGGGGAGCAGTACTTC
CSARLAGVGEQYF
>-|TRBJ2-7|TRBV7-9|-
TGTGCCAGCAGCTCTAGCAGGGTCGGAGAGCAGTACTTC
CASSSSRVGEQYF
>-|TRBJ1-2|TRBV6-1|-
TGTGCCAGCAGTGAAGGGGACGGTACAATCTATGGCTACACCTTC
CASSEGDGTIYGYTF
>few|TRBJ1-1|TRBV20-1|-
TGCAGTGCTAGTCTCATGAACACTGAAGCTTTCTTT
CSASLMNTEAFF
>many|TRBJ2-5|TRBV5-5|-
TGTGCCAGCAGCCGGGACTTTTCCCCGGAGGAGCAGTACTTC
CASSRDFSPEEQYF
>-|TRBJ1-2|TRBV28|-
TGTGCCAGCAGCCCGAGGCTAGGGGTTTATGGCTACACCTTC
CASSPRLGVYGYTF
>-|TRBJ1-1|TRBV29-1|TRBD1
TGCAGCGTAGGGACAGCTTGGAACGCTGAAGCTTTCTTT
CSVGTAWNAEAFF
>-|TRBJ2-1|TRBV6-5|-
TGTGCCAGCAGTTACTCGTACCGGAGCTCCTACAATGAGCAGTTCTTC
CASSYSYRSSYNEQFF
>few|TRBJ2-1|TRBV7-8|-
TGTGCCAGCAGCTCAAAAGTCTGCGATGAGCAGTTCTTC
CASSSKVCDEQFF
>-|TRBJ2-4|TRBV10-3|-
TGTGCCATCAGTGAAGGGCTGGAGCTAGCCAAAAACATTCAGTACTTC
CAISEGLELAKNIQYF
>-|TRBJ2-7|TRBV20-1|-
TGCAGTGCTCGAAGGGGGGGGAACACGTACGAGCAGTACTTC
CSARRGGNTYEQYF
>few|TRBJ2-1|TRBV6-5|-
TGTGCCAGTACTCCCTCCCGGGCAGCCTACAATGAGCAGTTCTTC
CASTPSRAAYNEQFF
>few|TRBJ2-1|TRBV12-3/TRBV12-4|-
TGTGCCAGCAGCCGCGGAAGGGCCGGTTCCTACAATGAGCAGTTCTTC
CASSRGRAGSYNEQFF
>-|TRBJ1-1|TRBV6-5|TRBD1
TGTGCCAGCACCAGACAGGGTCGGGCCACTGAAGCTTTCTTT
CASTRQGRATEAFF
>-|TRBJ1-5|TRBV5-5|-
TGTGCCAGCAGCCACGGGGGCGGTAGCAATCAGCCCCAGCATTTT
CASSHGGGSNQPQHF
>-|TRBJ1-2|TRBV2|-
TGTGCCAGCAGTGAATTCGGTCAGACCTACACCTTC
CASSEFGQTYTF
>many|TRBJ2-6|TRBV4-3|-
TGCGCCAGCAGCCAAGAGCACTCTGGGGCCAACGTCCTGACTTTC
CASSQEHSGANVLTF
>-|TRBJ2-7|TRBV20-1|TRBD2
TGCAGTGCTAGGCGCCGCGGGGGGTTACAAGAGACCCTGTACTTC
CSARRRGGLQETLYF
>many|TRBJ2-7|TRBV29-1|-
TGCAGCGTTGGCGGGACAGTCTCCTACGAGCAGTACTTC
CSVGGTVSYEQYF
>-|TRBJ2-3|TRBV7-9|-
TGTGCCATCAGACGGGGATCCACAGATACGCAGTATTTT
CAIRRGSTDTQYF
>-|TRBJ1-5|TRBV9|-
TGTGCCAGCAGCGTTGGGGTTTATAGCAATCAGCCCCAGCATTTT
CASSVGVYSNQPQHF
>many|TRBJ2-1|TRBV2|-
TGTGCCAGCAGTGAAGGGCAGGGACGGGAGCAGTTCTTC
CASSEGQGREQFF
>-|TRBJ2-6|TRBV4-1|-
TGCGCCAGCAGCCAACATGACGGTAACTCTGGGGCCAACGTCCTGACTTTC
CASSQHDGNSGANVLTF
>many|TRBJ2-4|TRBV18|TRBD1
TGTGCCAGCTCACCCGACAGGGGTGGCAAAAACATTCAGTACTTC
CASSPDRGGKNIQYF
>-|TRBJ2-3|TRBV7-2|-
TGTGCCAGCAGTTCAGGACTTGGAGATACGCAGTATTTT
CASSSGLGDTQYF
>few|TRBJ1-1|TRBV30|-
TGTGCCTGGAGTGTATTGGGCACCCTTAAGAACACTGAAGCTTTCTTT
CAWSVLGTLKNTEAFF
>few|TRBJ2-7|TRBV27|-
TGTTCCAGCAGCAGCCCGAACGATCAATACGAGCAGTACTTC
CSSSSPNDQYEQYF